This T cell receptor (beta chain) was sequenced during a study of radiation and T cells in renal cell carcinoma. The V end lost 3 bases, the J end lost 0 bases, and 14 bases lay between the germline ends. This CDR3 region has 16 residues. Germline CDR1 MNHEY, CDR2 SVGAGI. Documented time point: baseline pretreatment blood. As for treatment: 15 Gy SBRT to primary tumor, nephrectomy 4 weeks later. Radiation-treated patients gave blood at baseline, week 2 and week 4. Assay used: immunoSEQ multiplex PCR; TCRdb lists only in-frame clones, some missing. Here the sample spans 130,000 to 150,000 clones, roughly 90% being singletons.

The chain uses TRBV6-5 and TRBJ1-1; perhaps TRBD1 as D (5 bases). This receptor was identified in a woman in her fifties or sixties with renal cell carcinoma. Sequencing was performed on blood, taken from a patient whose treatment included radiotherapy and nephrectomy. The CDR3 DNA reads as TGTGCCAGCAGTTATATTACAGGACCCATGAACACTGAAGCTTTCTTT. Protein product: CASSYITGPMNTEAFF.